These T cell receptor beta chains were read from a single sample in a study of beta chain features in type 1 diabetes. Sequencing used immunoSEQ multiplex PCR; TCRdb keeps in-frame clones, though not all of them. The sample lists about 700,000 clones, around 15% occurring once. Sample: naive CD4+ T cells from blood. These receptors all stem from a man aged 18 to 29 with type 1 diabetes. The CDR3 runs from the conserved cysteine through the conserved F or W. The order of the fields is CDR3 protein, CDR3 DNA, D gene, V gene, clone size, J gene. A D gene is named only where the DNA matches it firmly. Size values are once, few and many counts, or a class for expanded clones, and some rows have none.

CDR3 protein: CASSPPDETQYF; CDR3 DNA: TGTGCCAGCTCACCACCCGACGAGACCCAGTACTTC; D gene: .; V gene: TRBV18; clone size: few; J gene: TRBJ2-5
CDR3 protein: CASSPLETVMNTEAFF; CDR3 DNA: TGTGCCAGCTCACCACTCGAGACAGTCATGAACACTGAAGCTTTCTTT; D gene: .; V gene: TRBV18; clone size: few; J gene: TRBJ1-1
CDR3 protein: CASSYGGDSPLHF; CDR3 DNA: TGTGCCAGCAGTTACGGAGGGGATTCACCCCTCCACTTT; D gene: .; V gene: TRBV6-5; clone size: few; J gene: TRBJ1-6
CDR3 protein: CASSLGSFEADTQYF; CDR3 DNA: TGCGCCAGCAGCTTGGGTAGCTTTGAAGCAGATACGCAGTATTTT; D gene: .; V gene: TRBV5-1; clone size: .; J gene: TRBJ2-3
CDR3 protein: CASSQETAGNFYNSPLHF; CDR3 DNA: TGCGCCAGCAGCCAAGAGACCGCGGGAAACTTCTATAATTCACCCCTCCACTTT; D gene: .; V gene: TRBV4-1; clone size: .; J gene: TRBJ1-6
CDR3 protein: CASSVRQDDRTDTQYF; CDR3 DNA: TGTGCCAGCAGCGTCCGACAGGACGATCGCACAGATACGCAGTATTTT; D gene: .; V gene: TRBV9; clone size: few; J gene: TRBJ2-3
CDR3 protein: CSGSPGYGYTF; CDR3 DNA: TGCAGTGGGTCCCCTGGCTATGGCTACACCTTC; D gene: .; V gene: TRBV20-1; clone size: .; J gene: TRBJ1-2
CDR3 protein: CASSPGPYGANVLTF; CDR3 DNA: TGTGCCAGCTCACCCGGCCCTTACGGGGCCAACGTCCTGACTTTC; D gene: .; V gene: TRBV18; clone size: few; J gene: TRBJ2-6
CDR3 protein: CAHGANYGYTF; CDR3 DNA: TGTGCCCACGGGGCTAACTATGGCTACACCTTC; D gene: .; V gene: TRBV30; clone size: few; J gene: TRBJ1-2
CDR3 protein: CASSTPSGNTIYF; CDR3 DNA: TGTGCCAGCAGCACCCCCTCTGGAAACACCATATATTTT; D gene: .; V gene: TRBV7-2; clone size: few; J gene: TRBJ1-3
CDR3 protein: CASSHSGIDTDTQYF; CDR3 DNA: TGTGCCAGCAGTCATAGCGGGATCGACACAGATACGCAGTATTTT; D gene: TRBD2; V gene: TRBV6-6; clone size: few; J gene: TRBJ2-3
CDR3 protein: CASSVSKAGTEAFF; CDR3 DNA: TGTGCCAGCAGTGTCAGTAAGGCTGGCACTGAAGCTTTCTTT; D gene: .; V gene: TRBV6-1; clone size: .; J gene: TRBJ1-1
CDR3 protein: CASSGGGLSWQPQHF; CDR3 DNA: TGTGCCAGCAGTGGTGGGGGGCTAAGCTGGCAGCCCCAGCATTTT; D gene: .; V gene: TRBV2; clone size: few; J gene: TRBJ1-5
CDR3 protein: CAWSILSYEQYF; CDR3 DNA: TGTGCCTGGAGTATCCTCTCCTACGAGCAGTACTTC; D gene: .; V gene: TRBV30; clone size: many; J gene: TRBJ2-7
CDR3 protein: CASSQGNREVGKNIQYF; CDR3 DNA: TGCGCCAGCAGCCAAGGAAACAGGGAAGTAGGCAAAAACATTCAGTACTTC; D gene: .; V gene: TRBV4-1; clone size: few; J gene: TRBJ2-4
CDR3 protein: CSVNRGRDTEAFF; CDR3 DNA: TGCAGCGTGAACAGGGGGCGCGACACTGAAGCTTTCTTT; D gene: TRBD1; V gene: TRBV29-1; clone size: few; J gene: TRBJ1-1
CDR3 protein: CAWNYFAASTDTQYF; CDR3 DNA: TGTGCCTGGAATTATTTCGCCGCATCCACAGATACGCAGTATTTT; D gene: .; V gene: TRBV30; clone size: .; J gene: TRBJ2-3
CDR3 protein: CASSLWSLQETQYF; CDR3 DNA: TGTGCCAGCAGCTTATGGAGCCTCCAAGAGACCCAGTACTTC; D gene: .; V gene: TRBV7-9; clone size: few; J gene: TRBJ2-5
CDR3 protein: CASSSMPGTVSGEQFF; CDR3 DNA: TGTGCCAGCAGCTCGATGCCCGGGACCGTCTCGGGAGAGCAGTTCTTC; D gene: .; V gene: TRBV9; clone size: few; J gene: TRBJ2-1
CDR3 protein: CASSWTGGVDEQFF; CDR3 DNA: TGCGCCAGCAGCTGGACAGGGGGAGTCGATGAGCAGTTCTTC; D gene: TRBD1; V gene: TRBV5-1; clone size: few; J gene: TRBJ2-1
CDR3 protein: CASSYFGDGDNSPLHF; CDR3 DNA: TGCGCCAGCAGCTACTTTGGGGACGGTGATAATTCACCCCTCCACTTT; D gene: .; V gene: TRBV5-1; clone size: few; J gene: TRBJ1-6
CDR3 protein: CASSSQENTEAFF; CDR3 DNA: TGTGCCAGTAGTTCACAGGAGAACACTGAAGCTTTCTTT; D gene: .; V gene: TRBV19; clone size: .; J gene: TRBJ1-1
CDR3 protein: CATSLTGYNYGYTF; CDR3 DNA: TGTGCCACCAGCCTGACAGGGTATAACTATGGCTACACCTTC; D gene: TRBD1; V gene: TRBV15; clone size: few; J gene: TRBJ1-2
CDR3 protein: CSVEERTGGKEKLFF; CDR3 DNA: TGCAGCGTTGAAGAACGGACAGGGGGGAAGGAAAAACTGTTTTTT; D gene: TRBD1; V gene: TRBV29-1; clone size: .; J gene: TRBJ1-4
CDR3 protein: CASSDSLGRRGTDTQYF; CDR3 DNA: TGTGCCAGCAGTGATTCTCTGGGCCGCAGAGGCACAGATACGCAGTATTTT; D gene: .; V gene: TRBV25-1; clone size: few; J gene: TRBJ2-3
CDR3 protein: CASSMLIGNEQFF; CDR3 DNA: TGTGCCAGTAGTATGCTAATAGGCAATGAGCAGTTCTTC; D gene: .; V gene: TRBV19; clone size: few; J gene: TRBJ2-1
CDR3 protein: CASSLSANNQPQHF; CDR3 DNA: TGTGCCAGCAGTTTATCGGCCAATAATCAGCCCCAGCATTTT; D gene: .; V gene: TRBV27; clone size: few; J gene: TRBJ1-5
CDR3 protein: CASSLSTGGNQPQHF; CDR3 DNA: TGTGCCAGTAGTCTCTCGACAGGGGGCAATCAGCCCCAGCATTTT; D gene: TRBD1; V gene: TRBV19; clone size: .; J gene: TRBJ1-5
CDR3 protein: CASSESTSGGAGTDTQYF; CDR3 DNA: TGTGCCAGCAGTGAATCGACTAGCGGGGGGGCTGGAACAGATACGCAGTATTTT; D gene: TRBD2; V gene: TRBV25-1; clone size: few; J gene: TRBJ2-3